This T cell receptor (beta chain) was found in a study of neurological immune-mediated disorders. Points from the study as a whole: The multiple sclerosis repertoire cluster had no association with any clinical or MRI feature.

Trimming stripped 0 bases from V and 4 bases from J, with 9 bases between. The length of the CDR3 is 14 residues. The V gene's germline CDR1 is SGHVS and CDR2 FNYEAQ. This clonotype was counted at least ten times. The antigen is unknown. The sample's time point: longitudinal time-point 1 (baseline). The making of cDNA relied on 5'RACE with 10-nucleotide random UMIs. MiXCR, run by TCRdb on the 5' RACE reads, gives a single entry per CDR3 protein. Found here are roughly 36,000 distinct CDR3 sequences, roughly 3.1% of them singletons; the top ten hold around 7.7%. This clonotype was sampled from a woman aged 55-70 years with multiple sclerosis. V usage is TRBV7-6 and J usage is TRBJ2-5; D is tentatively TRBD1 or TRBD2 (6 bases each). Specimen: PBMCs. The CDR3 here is CASSLAGGIETQYF. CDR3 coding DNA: TGTGCCAGCAGCTTAGCGGGGGGCATAGAGACCCAGTACTTC.